This T cell receptor (beta chain) was recorded in a study of shared clonotypes between healthy human individuals. Looking at the study overall: The study used three CD4 naive, three CD4 memory, two CD8 naive and one CD8 memory plate per donor.

The data were produced by immunoSEQ multiplex PCR, yet TCRdb's version contains in-frame clones alone and is incomplete. The sample lists roughly 2.1 million clones, roughly 91% occurring once. CD45RO negativity and positive selection for CCR7 defined naive CD8 cells, a population that excluded terminally differentiated effector memory CD45RA+ cells. The length of the CDR3 is 13 residues. The germline V and J ends were trimmed by 5 bases and 0 bases, with 5 bases remaining between them. Germline V gene sequence: CDR1 SQVTM, CDR2 ANQGSEA. Sample: naive CD8+ T cells from PBMCs. The chain recombines TRBV29-1 with TRBJ2-6; D call uncertain. The clonotype was recovered from a man younger than 35 in good health. Some clones in this sample may be carry-over from other donors' samples. CDR3 nucleotides: TGCAGCGTTTTGGACTCTGGGGCCAACGTCCTGACTTTC. This sequence encodes CSVLDSGANVLTF.